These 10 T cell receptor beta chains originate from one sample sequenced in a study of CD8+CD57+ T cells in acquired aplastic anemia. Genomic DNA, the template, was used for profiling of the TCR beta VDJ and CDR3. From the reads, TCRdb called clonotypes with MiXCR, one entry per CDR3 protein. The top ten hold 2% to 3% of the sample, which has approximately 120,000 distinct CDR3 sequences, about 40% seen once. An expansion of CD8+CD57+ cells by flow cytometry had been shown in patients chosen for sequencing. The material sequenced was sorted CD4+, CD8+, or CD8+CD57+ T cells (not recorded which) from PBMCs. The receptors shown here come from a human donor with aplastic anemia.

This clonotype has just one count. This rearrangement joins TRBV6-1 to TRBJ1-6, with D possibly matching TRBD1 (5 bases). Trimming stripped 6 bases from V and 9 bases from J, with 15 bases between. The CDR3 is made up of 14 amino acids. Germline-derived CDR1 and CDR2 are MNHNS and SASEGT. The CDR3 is CASRPGTDSSPLHF. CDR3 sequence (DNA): TGTGCCAGCAGGCCCGGGACGGATAGTTCACCCCTCCACTTT.

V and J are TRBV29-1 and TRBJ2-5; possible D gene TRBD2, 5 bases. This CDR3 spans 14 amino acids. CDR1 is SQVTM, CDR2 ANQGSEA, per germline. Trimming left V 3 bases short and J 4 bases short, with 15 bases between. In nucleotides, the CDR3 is TGCAGCGTTGATCACGGGGTACGCGGAGAGACCCAGTACTTC. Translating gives CSVDHGVRGETQYF.

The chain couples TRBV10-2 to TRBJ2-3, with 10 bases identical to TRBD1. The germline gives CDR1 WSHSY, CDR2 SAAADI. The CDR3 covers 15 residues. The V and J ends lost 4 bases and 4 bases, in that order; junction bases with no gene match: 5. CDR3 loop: CASSGGTGVADTQYF. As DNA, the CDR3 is TGCGCCAGCAGTGGGGGGACAGGGGTGGCAGATACGCAGTATTTT.

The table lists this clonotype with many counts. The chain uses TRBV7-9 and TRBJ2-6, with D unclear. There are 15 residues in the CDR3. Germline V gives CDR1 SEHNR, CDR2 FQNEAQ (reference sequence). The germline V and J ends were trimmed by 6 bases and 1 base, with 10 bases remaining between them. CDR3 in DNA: TGTGCCAGCAGGCATGGTGGGTCTGGGGCCAACGTCCTGACTTTC. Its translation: CASRHGGSGANVLTF.

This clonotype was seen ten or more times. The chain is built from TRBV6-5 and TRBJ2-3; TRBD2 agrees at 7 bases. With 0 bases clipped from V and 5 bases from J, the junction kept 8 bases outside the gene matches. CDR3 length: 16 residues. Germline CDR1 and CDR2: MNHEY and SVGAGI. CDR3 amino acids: CASSYSWTRVGDTQYF. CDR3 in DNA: TGTGCCAGCAGTTACTCGTGGACTAGAGTCGGAGATACGCAGTATTTT.

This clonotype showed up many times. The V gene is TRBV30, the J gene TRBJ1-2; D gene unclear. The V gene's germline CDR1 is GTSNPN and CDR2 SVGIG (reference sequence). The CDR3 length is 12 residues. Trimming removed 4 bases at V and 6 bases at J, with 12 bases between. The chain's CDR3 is CAWTPVSDGYTF. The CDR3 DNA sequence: TGTGCCTGGACCCCCGTAAGTGATGGCTACACCTTC.

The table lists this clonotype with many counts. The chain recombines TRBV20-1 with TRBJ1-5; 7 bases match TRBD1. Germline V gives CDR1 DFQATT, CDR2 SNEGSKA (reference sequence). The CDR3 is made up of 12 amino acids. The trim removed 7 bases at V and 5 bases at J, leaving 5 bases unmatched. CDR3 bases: TGCAGTGTGACAGGGAGGCATCAGCCCCAGCATTTT. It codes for CSVTGRHQPQHF.

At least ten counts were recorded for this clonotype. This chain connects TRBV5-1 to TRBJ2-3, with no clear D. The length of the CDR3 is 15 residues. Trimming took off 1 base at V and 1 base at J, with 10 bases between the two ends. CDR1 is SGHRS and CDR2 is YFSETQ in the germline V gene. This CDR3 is CASSLFSARTDTQYF. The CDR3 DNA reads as TGCGCCAGCAGCTTGTTCTCAGCCCGCACAGATACGCAGTATTTT.

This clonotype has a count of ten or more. CDR3 protein: CSARDPRVGRGSNIQYF. The CDR3 region has the DNA TGCAGTGCTAGAGATCCCCGAGTAGGCAGGGGGTCGAACATTCAGTACTTC. V is TRBV20-1 and J is TRBJ2-4; TRBD1 aligns across 7 bases. The CDR3 has 17 residues. Losses at the gene ends were 0 bases for V and 7 bases for J; bases not matched to a gene: 15. Germline CDR1 DFQATT, CDR2 SNEGSKA (reference sequence).

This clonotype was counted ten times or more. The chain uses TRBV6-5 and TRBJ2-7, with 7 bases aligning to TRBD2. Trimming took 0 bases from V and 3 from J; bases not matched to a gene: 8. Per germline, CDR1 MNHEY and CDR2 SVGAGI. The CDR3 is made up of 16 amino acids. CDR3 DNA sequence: TGTGCCAGCAGTTACTCGGAAGGCGGGGGACTCTACGAGCAGTACTTC. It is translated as CASSYSEGGGLYEQYF.